Listed below are T cell receptor beta chains from one sample, sequenced in a study of blood T cells in healthy people across ages. TCRdb processed the 5' RACE reads anew with MiXCR; each CDR3 protein has one entry. This table has over a million distinct CDR3 sequences, 40% to 50% appearing once. Sequencing input: blood. The receptors stem from an older woman in good health. CDR3s include the opening cysteine and the closing phenylalanine or tryptophan. D genes are given only for firm matches. Expanded clones are given a class, and other clones once, few, many or no size at all.

clone size: NA
V gene: TRBV7-2
J gene: TRBJ2-1
D gene: NA
CDR3 protein: CASSLRNRQTQETQFF
CDR3 DNA: TGTGCCAGCAGCCTACGGAACCGCCAAACCCAAGAGACCCAGTTCTTC

clone size: many
V gene: TRBV7-2
J gene: TRBJ2-3
D gene: NA
CDR3 protein: CASSLESTDTQYF
CDR3 DNA: TGTGCCAGCAGCTTAGAGTCCACAGATACGCAGTATTTT

clone size: NA
V gene: TRBV20-1
J gene: TRBJ2-4
D gene: NA
CDR3 protein: CSARDRGNSENIQYF
CDR3 DNA: TGCAGTGCTAGAGATCGGGGCAATTCCGAAAACATTCAGTACTTC

clone size: NA
V gene: TRBV11-2
J gene: TRBJ2-3
D gene: TRBD2
CDR3 protein: CASSLDTRLAATDTQYF
CDR3 DNA: TGTGCCAGCAGCTTAGATACCCGACTAGCGGCCACAGATACGCAGTATTTT

clone size: many
V gene: TRBV7-2
J gene: TRBJ2-5
D gene: NA
CDR3 protein: CASSLGGAAETQYF
CDR3 DNA: TGTGCCAGCAGCTTAGGGGGTGCGGCTGAGACCCAGTACTTC

clone size: NA
V gene: TRBV10-3
J gene: TRBJ2-1
D gene: TRBD2
CDR3 protein: CAISPTSVSSYNEQFF
CDR3 DNA: TGTGCCATCAGCCCCACTAGCGTCAGCTCCTACAATGAGCAGTTCTTC

clone size: NA
V gene: TRBV29-1
J gene: TRBJ1-1
D gene: NA
CDR3 protein: CSVVGGSTEAFF
CDR3 DNA: TGCAGCGTTGTAGGAGGAAGCACTGAAGCTTTCTTT

clone size: few
V gene: TRBV7-2
J gene: TRBJ2-3
D gene: NA
CDR3 protein: CASSHGTSTDTQYF
CDR3 DNA: TGTGCCAGCAGCCACGGGACTTCTACAGATACGCAGTATTTT

clone size: few
V gene: TRBV21-1
J gene: TRBJ1-2
D gene: NA
CDR3 protein: CASSNLQDNYGYTF
CDR3 DNA: TGTGCCAGCAGCAATCTTCAAGATAACTATGGCTACACCTTC

clone size: NA
V gene: TRBV6-5
J gene: TRBJ2-7
D gene: NA
CDR3 protein: CASSRDRARPYNEQYF
CDR3 DNA: TGTGCCAGCAGCCGGGACCGCGCTCGGCCCTACAATGAGCAGTACTTC

clone size: NA
V gene: TRBV12-3/TRBV12-4
J gene: TRBJ1-4
D gene: NA
CDR3 protein: CASSSQAGSNEKLFF
CDR3 DNA: TGTGCCAGCAGTTCTCAGGCGGGGAGTAATGAAAAACTGTTTTTT

clone size: few
V gene: TRBV27
J gene: TRBJ1-6
D gene: TRBD1
CDR3 protein: CASSSPNLQGAGSPLHF
CDR3 DNA: TGTGCCAGCAGTTCCCCAAACCTACAGGGGGCAGGATCACCCCTCCACTTT

clone size: few
V gene: TRBV6-5
J gene: TRBJ2-1
D gene: TRBD1
CDR3 protein: CASSYVLGQSILGEQFF
CDR3 DNA: TGTGCCAGCAGTTACGTTCTGGGACAGTCCATCTTGGGTGAGCAGTTCTTC

clone size: NA
V gene: TRBV9
J gene: TRBJ2-3
D gene: TRBD1
CDR3 protein: CASSVSSQGILTDTQYF
CDR3 DNA: TGTGCCAGCAGCGTCTCCTCACAGGGGATTCTAACAGATACGCAGTATTTT

clone size: few
V gene: TRBV27
J gene: TRBJ2-1
D gene: TRBD2
CDR3 protein: CASNPGLAGVRSNEQFF
CDR3 DNA: TGTGCCAGCAACCCGGGACTAGCGGGAGTCCGTTCCAATGAGCAGTTCTTC

clone size: few
V gene: TRBV6-6
J gene: TRBJ2-7
D gene: TRBD1
CDR3 protein: CASTMTGEEQYF
CDR3 DNA: TGTGCCAGCACCATGACAGGGGAAGAGCAGTACTTC

clone size: few
V gene: TRBV28
J gene: TRBJ2-1
D gene: NA
CDR3 protein: CAASETPAYNEQFF
CDR3 DNA: TGTGCCGCATCGGAGACTCCAGCCTACAATGAGCAGTTCTTC

clone size: NA
V gene: TRBV12-3/TRBV12-4
J gene: TRBJ2-3
D gene: TRBD2
CDR3 protein: CATSPGLAGVWAQYF
CDR3 DNA: TGTGCCACCTCCCCGGGACTAGCGGGAGTGTGGGCGCAGTATTTT

clone size: NA
V gene: TRBV10-2
J gene: TRBJ2-4
D gene: TRBD2
CDR3 protein: CASSSREGNIQYF
CDR3 DNA: TGCGCCAGCAGTAGTAGGGAGGGGAACATTCAGTACTTC

clone size: few
V gene: TRBV4-2
J gene: TRBJ2-5
D gene: NA
CDR3 protein: CASSQDRQEETQYF
CDR3 DNA: TGTGCCAGCAGCCAAGATCGACAGGAAGAGACCCAGTACTTC

clone size: few
V gene: TRBV9
J gene: TRBJ2-7
D gene: TRBD2
CDR3 protein: CASSGRDYSYEQYF
CDR3 DNA: TGTGCCAGCAGCGGCCGGGACTACTCCTACGAGCAGTACTTC

clone size: once
V gene: TRBV9
J gene: TRBJ2-1
D gene: NA
CDR3 protein: CASSASGNEQFF
CDR3 DNA: TGTGCCAGCAGCGCGAGCGGCAATGAGCAGTTCTTC

clone size: NA
V gene: TRBV7-9
J gene: TRBJ2-7
D gene: TRBD1
CDR3 protein: CASSHGQGLSYEQYF
CDR3 DNA: TGTGCCAGCAGCCATGGACAGGGTTTATCCTACGAGCAGTACTTC

clone size: few
V gene: TRBV9
J gene: TRBJ2-3
D gene: TRBD2
CDR3 protein: CASSAPGGAAVTDTQYF
CDR3 DNA: TGTGCCAGCAGCGCCCCGGGGGGGGCGGCAGTCACAGATACGCAGTATTTT

clone size: NA
V gene: TRBV12-5
J gene: TRBJ2-1
D gene: NA
CDR3 protein: CASGAPSSGNEQFF
CDR3 DNA: TGTGCTAGTGGCGCTCCTAGTTCGGGGAATGAGCAGTTCTTC

clone size: NA
V gene: TRBV18
J gene: TRBJ1-2
D gene: NA
CDR3 protein: CASSPRQGTDYGYTF
CDR3 DNA: TGTGCCAGCTCACCACGGCAGGGGACGGACTATGGCTACACCTTC

clone size: few
V gene: TRBV20-1
J gene: TRBJ2-1
D gene: TRBD2
CDR3 protein: CSARKPASGIYNEQFF
CDR3 DNA: TGCAGTGCTAGAAAGCCGGCTAGCGGGATCTACAATGAGCAGTTCTTC

clone size: NA
V gene: TRBV11-2
J gene: TRBJ1-1
D gene: TRBD1
CDR3 protein: CASSLGIRTGAPGTEAFF
CDR3 DNA: TGTGCCAGCAGCTTGGGTATAAGGACAGGGGCCCCAGGGACTGAAGCTTTCTTT